The rows below give T cell receptor beta chains drawn from one sample of a study of CD4 and CD8 cells across lung adenocarcinoma regions. TCRdb redid the calling of the PCR reads with MiXCR, one entry per CDR3 protein. The sample carries some 3,500 distinct CDR3 sequences, 64% recorded once. Sequenced input: CD4+ T cells from the margin of a lung tumor. These TCRs come from a female donor with lung adenocarcinoma. The CD4 and CD8 labels of this study may be unreliable. The CDR3 runs from the conserved cysteine through the conserved F or W. The order of the fields is V gene, J gene, CDR3 protein.

>TRBV6-1|TRBJ2-2
CASKYASGNTGELFF
>TRBV6-2/TRBV6-3|TRBJ2-3
CASTKGGGVGTSTDTQYF
>TRBV9|TRBJ2-1
CASSSGRAFNEQFF
>TRBV6-1|TRBJ2-3
CASSEGWIDTQYF
>TRBV10-1|TRBJ2-3
CASSPGLASSQYF
>TRBV12-3/TRBV12-4|.
CASSEGGHWDETQYF
>TRBV11-2|TRBJ2-3
CASSLVGRRSHTDTQYF
>TRBV11-3|TRBJ2-3
CASSGGGDTDTQYF
>TRBV6-1|TRBJ1-2
CASSEGSRISHYGYTF
>TRBV6-1|TRBJ1-5
CASREQGAGQPQHF
>TRBV12-3/TRBV12-4|TRBJ2-2
CASRQGEFNTGELFF
>TRBV7-3|TRBJ2-1
CASSNSFQGAYNEQFF
>TRBV7-2|TRBJ2-4
CASSSRDPINIQYF
>TRBV7-2|TRBJ2-3
CASSLRPATDTQYF
>TRBV6-1|TRBJ2-2
CASSEARATGELFF
>TRBV6-1|TRBJ2-2
CASSESTGVRELFF
>TRBV6-5|TRBJ2-1
CASSYTGDNEQFF
>TRBV6-1|.
CASSDWETQYF
>TRBV6-1|TRBJ2-1
CASSASSYNEQFF
>TRBV5-4|TRBJ2-1
CASSAGLAGGGYNEQFF
>TRBV5-1|TRBJ2-2
CASSAGELATGELFF
>TRBV3-1|TRBJ2-3
CASSQGWSRDTQYF
>TRBV6-5|TRBJ2-1
CASSYRASGGYEQFF
>TRBV6-1|TRBJ2-3
CASRSGGGSDTQYF
>TRBV7-2|TRBJ2-3
CASSPGQGRADTQYF
>TRBV11-2|TRBJ1-1
CASSLGAGNTEAFF
>TRBV6-5|TRBJ2-1
CASSTRGTSLPYNEQFF
>TRBV6-1|TRBJ1-2
CASSETGQGGYGYTF
>TRBV6-1|TRBJ2-1
CASRTSGGAQASFNEQFF
>TRBV6-1|TRBJ1-2
CASTSGQGAGGYTF
>TRBV10-1|TRBJ2-3
CASRGSADTQYF
>TRBV6-1|TRBJ1-4
CASRARGIGNEKLFF
>TRBV5-1|TRBJ2-7
CASSWTGTNYEQYF
>TRBV6-1|TRBJ1-1
CASSEAPRGYTEAFF
>TRBV6-1|.
CASSGHRGSADTQYF
>TRBV12-3/TRBV12-4|TRBJ2-1
CASRKRTSWQYNEQFF
>TRBV6-1|.
CASSENNRDFDEQYF
>TRBV7-3|TRBJ1-1
CASATARDGTEAFF
>TRBV6-1|TRBJ1-2
CASSERDGGLNYGYTF
>TRBV6-1|TRBJ1-2
CASSGRTGQGYGYTF
>TRBV7-2|TRBJ2-1
CASSIRVSEQFF
>TRBV6-1|TRBJ2-5
CASGGPGGRAQETQYF
>TRBV7-6|TRBJ2-3
CASSFPGLATDTQYF
>TRBV4-1|TRBJ2-1
CASSQGGMFF
>TRBV6-5|TRBJ2-5
CASSYKGLRMEQYF
>TRBV27|TRBJ2-6
CASSPYQGSGANVLTF
>TRBV10-3|TRBJ1-2
CANKGPGSAGYTF
>TRBV12-5|.
CASETRPSYEQYF
>TRBV6-1|TRBJ2-6
CASKYSSGANVLTF
>TRBV5-1|TRBJ1-2
CASSYGTNYGYTF
>TRBV11-3|TRBJ2-3
CASSLGLAYGNTDTQYF
>TRBV7-2|TRBJ2-5
CASSLAGGQGRETQYF
>TRBV7-2|.
CATSVGPEEETQYF
>TRBV7-2|.
CASSSQPGGEGGQFF
>TRBV6-1|TRBJ2-5
CASTQGEVETQYF